The 7 T cell receptor beta chains below were found in one sample sequenced in a study of blood T cell repertoires in COVID-19 (TCRdb year 2020). Library generation was performed with the immunoSEQ multiplex PCR assay. Held by TCRdb, this immuneACCESS table contains in-frame sequences only and omits some clones. Under half of the omission traces to an unresolved V gene where checked; the cause of the rest is unknown. The sample data list some 330,000 clones, and 85% to 90% of these were observed just once. The leading ten clones occupy under 5% of the sample. Sequenced sample: peripheral blood. Every receptor here comes from a woman between 45 and 65 years old with active or convalescent COVID-19.

This chain joins TRBV27 and TRBJ2-7, with 11 nucleotides matching TRBD2. Per the germline V gene, CDR1 is MNHEY and CDR2 is SMNVEV (reference sequence). The CDR3 sequence is 15 residues long. V was clipped by 5 bases and J by 2 bases; unmatched bases: 5. CDR3 bases: TGTGCCAGCAGTCCACTAGCGGGAGTAGCCTACGAGCAGTACTTC. This gives the protein CASSPLAGVAYEQYF.

The CDR3 DNA is TGTGCCAGCAGCCAAGATACTCGGGACACCCCTAACTATGGCTACACCTTC. Translated: CASSQDTRDTPNYGYTF. The chain combines TRBV3-1 (or the pseudogene TRBV3-2) with TRBJ1-2, with a weak D call TRBD1 (6 bases). CDR3 length: 17 amino acids. Trimming left V 0 bases short and J 0 bases short, with 14 bases between. Germline V gives CDR1 LGHDT, CDR2 YNNKEL (reference sequence).

This clone has only one observation. The CDR3 here is CASSPVSSRGPQGSGYTF. The CDR3 region has the DNA TGTGCCAGCTCACCAGTCTCTAGTAGGGGGCCTCAGGGAAGTGGCTACACCTTC. V gene TRBV18 combines with J gene TRBJ1-2; 7 bases line up with TRBD1. The V segment lost 2 bases and the J segment 7 bases; nucleotides outside the gene matches: 19. The CDR3 spans 18 residues. Germline V gives CDR1 KGHSH, CDR2 LQKENI.

The chain has TRBV19 and TRBJ1-2; 7 bases align to TRBD1. Looked up from germline, CDR1 is LNHDA and CDR2 is SQIVND (reference sequence). V lost 9 bases and J lost 0; bases outside the gene matches: 10. There are 15 residues in the CDR3. In DNA form, the CDR3 reads TGTGCCAGCACCATGGACAGGATACCTAACTATGGCTACACCTTC. It is translated as CASTMDRIPNYGYTF.

This clone has just one count. The genes are TRBV3-1 (or the pseudogene TRBV3-2) and TRBJ1-1; 7 bases match TRBD1. V gave up 5 bases and J gave up 9 bases; unmatched junction bases: 6. Germline lookup yields CDR1 LGHDT and CDR2 YNNKEL (reference sequence). CDR3 length: 12 amino acids. The CDR3 bases are TGTGCCAGCAGCGAGGGGACAGCCAAAGCTTTCTTT. Protein product: CASSEGTAKAFF.

This chain uses TRBV27 with TRBJ1-5; the match to TRBD1 covers 9 bases. V shed 6 bases, J shed 4 bases, and the junction held 16 bases outside the gene matches. This CDR3 has 18 residues. Germline assignment: CDR1 MNHEY and CDR2 SMNVEV (reference sequence). CDR3 protein: CASSPYPGQGVVNQPQHF. The CDR3 DNA reads as TGTGCCAGCAGCCCGTATCCGGGACAGGGAGTGGTGAATCAGCCCCAGCATTTT.

This rearrangement joins TRBV18 to TRBJ1-3; possibly TRBD1 for D (5 bases). CDR3 size: 17 residues. Germline assignment: CDR1 KGHSH and CDR2 LQKENI. V lost 5 bases, J lost 3 bases, and 20 bases lay in between. This chain's CDR3 is CASSSSPGPSGGNTIYF. CDR3 sequence (DNA): TGTGCCAGCTCATCGAGCCCAGGGCCCTCGGGTGGAAACACCATATATTTT.